This T cell receptor (beta chain) came from a study of PD-1 blockade in classical Hodgkin lymphoma. After autologous stem cell transplantation all patients relapsed, and prior brentuximab vedotin exposure differed between cohorts. V was shortened by 5 bases and J by 10 bases, with 9 bases between the two germline ends. CDR3 length: 11 residues. The V gene's germline CDR1 is SGHTA and CDR2 FQGNSA. Generated by immunoSEQ multiplex PCR, the TCRdb table keeps only in-frame clones and is missing some. Found here are some 50,000 clones, around 72% of them singletons; the top ten hold roughly 9.6%. The chain uses TRBV7-2 and TRBJ2-1; no firm D call. This TCR came from a human donor with classical Hodgkin lymphoma. Specimen: peripheral blood mononuclear cells (PBMCs), collected at baseline. The DNA for the CDR3 is TGTGCCAGCAGCCAATGGGTAGAGCAGTTCTTC. This translates into CASSQWVEQFF.